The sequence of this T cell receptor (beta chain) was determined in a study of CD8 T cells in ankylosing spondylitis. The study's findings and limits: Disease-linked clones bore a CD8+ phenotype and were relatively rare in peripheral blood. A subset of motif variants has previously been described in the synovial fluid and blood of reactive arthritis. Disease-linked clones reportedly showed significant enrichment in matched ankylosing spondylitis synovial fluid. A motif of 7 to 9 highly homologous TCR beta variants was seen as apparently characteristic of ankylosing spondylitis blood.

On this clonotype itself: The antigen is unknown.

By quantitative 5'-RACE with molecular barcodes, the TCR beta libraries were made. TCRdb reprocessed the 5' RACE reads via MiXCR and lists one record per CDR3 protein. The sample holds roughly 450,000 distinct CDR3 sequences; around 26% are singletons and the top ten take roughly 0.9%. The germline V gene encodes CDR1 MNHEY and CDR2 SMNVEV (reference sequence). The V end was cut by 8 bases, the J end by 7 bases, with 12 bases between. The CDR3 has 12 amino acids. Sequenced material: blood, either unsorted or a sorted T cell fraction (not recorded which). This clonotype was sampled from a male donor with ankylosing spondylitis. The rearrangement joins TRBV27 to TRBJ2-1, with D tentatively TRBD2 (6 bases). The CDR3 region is CASRRGYNEQFF. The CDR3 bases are TGTGCCAGCCGTCGGGGGTATAATGAGCAGTTCTTC.